This T cell receptor beta chain was recovered during a study of spatial heterogeneity in lung cancer. Study in general: Each unique TCR and UMI combination was seen more than ten times on average in raw reads. Findings and limits, study-wide: More often at tumor resection than at routine follow-up, ubiquitous expanded tumor TCRs were detected in the blood.

Every TCR cDNA molecule carried a tag that served as a unique molecular identifier. TCRdb analysed the 5' RACE reads with MiXCR anew, one entry per CDR3 protein. The table includes 40,000 to 55,000 distinct CDR3 sequences, approximately 6.2% detected once. V was cut by 7 bases and J by 6 bases, with 15 bases left in between. CDR1 and CDR2 from the germline V gene are LGHNT and FRNRAP. The CDR3 spans 13 residues. This clonotype turned up a few times. The antigen remains unidentified. Time point of the sample: sample taken at primary tumor resection. Whole RNA, which was extracted from tumor, nontumor lung tissue or frozen PBMC, was sequenced without any cell sorting.

The sequence was collected from a female donor with early-stage non-small cell lung cancer. The sequences come from PBMCs, collected at surgery. The V and J genes are TRBV12-5 and TRBJ1-2; D may be TRBD1 (5 bases). CDR3 nucleotides: TGTGCTAGTGCCGGGGGGGAGGAGGATGGCTACACCTTC. Protein sequence: CASAGGEEDGYTF.